This T cell receptor (beta chain) was sequenced for a study of T-cell reconstitution after alpha-beta-depleted transplantation in children. V lost 8 bases, J lost 7 bases, and 12 bases lay in between. This CDR3 has 12 amino acids. The germline gives CDR1 SNHLY, CDR2 FYNNEI. TCRbeta library preparation incorporated unique molecular identifiers. TCRdb reprocessed the PCR reads with MiXCR, giving one entry per CDR3 protein. This table has 400,000 to 500,000 distinct CDR3 sequences, roughly 11% appearing once. The TCR comes from a human donor who donated a stem cell graft to a child with acute myeloid leukemia. The genes are TRBV2 and TRBJ1-5; D is undetermined. The sample was PBMCs from the stem cell graft donor, taken from the stem cell graft. The CDR3 spells CASSGDGQPQHF. The CDR3 bases are TGTGCCAGCTCCGGGGATGGCCAGCCCCAGCATTTT.